The present entry profiles one TCR beta chain with its context. Documented treatment: oral pan-JAK inhibitor, 5-10 mg twice daily. The sample originates from a study of CD8+ T cells in alopecia areata. Across the whole study: Treated patients were given oral tofacitinib, which was dosed at 5 to 10 mg twice daily.

Extracted RNA was reverse transcribed, and the resulting cDNA served as sequencing template. Produced via immunoSEQ multiplex PCR; TCRdb's table is partial and in-frame only. The sample lists 150,000 to 200,000 clones, more than 50% occurring once. The sequencing used CD4+ T cells sorted from blood, collected at week 24, from a patient treated with tofacitinib. The sequence was collected from a human donor with alopecia areata.

In DNA form, the CDR3 reads TGTGCCTGGAGTCGTCCCAGCGGGGGGCCTGCGTACCAAGAGACCCAGTACTTC. Residues: CAWSRPSGGPAYQETQYF. The chain links TRBV30 to TRBJ2-5, with TRBD2 identical over 9 bases. Germline V CDR1 and CDR2: GTSNPN, SVGIG (reference sequence). The CDR3 loop spans 18 amino acids. V dropped 2 bases and J dropped 0; count of bases not matched to a gene: 13.